A selection of T cell receptor beta chains follows, all from one sample in a study of OX40 agonist ivuxolimab in advanced cancers. Some clones are missing from TCRdb's copy, which holds only in-frame ones; the method was immunoSEQ multiplex PCR. The sample has 55,000 to 65,000 clones, about nine tenths seen once; the top ten hold around 0.8%. The material sequenced was CD4+ or CD8+ T cells sorted from blood, taken in a trial of the OX40 agonist ivuxolimab. The receptors shown here come from an adult with an advanced solid tumor such as melanoma, head and neck, liver or kidney cancer. CDR3s include the opening cysteine and the closing phenylalanine or tryptophan. D genes are given only for firm matches. Expanded clones are given a class, and other clones once, few, many or no size at all.

CDR3nt: TGTGCCAGCCAGGAGGGACAGTACAATGAGCAGTTCTTC; CDR3aa: CASQEGQYNEQFF; v_gene: TRBV11-3; d_gene: -; len: 13; j_gene: TRBJ2-1; abundance: once
CDR3nt: TGTGCCAGCAGCGTAGACCCCGGGGCCAACAATGAGCAGTTCTTC; CDR3aa: CASSVDPGANNEQFF; v_gene: TRBV9; d_gene: -; len: 15; j_gene: TRBJ2-1; abundance: -
CDR3nt: TGTGCCAGTAGTATGGATCAAGGATCGAGCACAGATACGCAGTATTTT; CDR3aa: CASSMDQGSSTDTQYF; v_gene: TRBV19; d_gene: -; len: 16; j_gene: TRBJ2-3; abundance: -
CDR3nt: TGTGCCTGGAGCACCTCCGGGGGCAATCAGCCCCAGCATTTT; CDR3aa: CAWSTSGGNQPQHF; v_gene: TRBV30; d_gene: -; len: 14; j_gene: TRBJ1-5; abundance: -
CDR3nt: TGTGCCAGCAGCGCAAGATTCGACAGTCAAGAGACCCAGTACTTC; CDR3aa: CASSARFDSQETQYF; v_gene: TRBV9; d_gene: -; len: 15; j_gene: TRBJ2-5; abundance: -
CDR3nt: TGTGCCAGCAGCCGAGCGGGACGCATCTACAATGAGCAGTTCTTC; CDR3aa: CASSRAGRIYNEQFF; v_gene: TRBV28; d_gene: TRBD2; len: 15; j_gene: TRBJ2-1; abundance: -
CDR3nt: TGTGCCAGCAGCTTGGTCCAGGGAGCCTACGAGCAGTACTTC; CDR3aa: CASSLVQGAYEQYF; v_gene: TRBV5-5; d_gene: -; len: 14; j_gene: TRBJ2-7; abundance: -
CDR3nt: TGTGCCACCAAGTCACAGGGGGACTCCTACGAGCAGTACTTC; CDR3aa: CATKSQGDSYEQYF; v_gene: TRBV7-1; d_gene: TRBD1; len: 14; j_gene: TRBJ2-7; abundance: -
CDR3nt: TGTGCCAGCAGTCACAGGGGAGGTGTGAATGAGCAGTTCTTC; CDR3aa: CASSHRGGVNEQFF; v_gene: TRBV27; d_gene: -; len: 14; j_gene: TRBJ2-1; abundance: -
CDR3nt: TGTGCCAGCTCACCCAGGGGTAGGGACACTGAAGCTTTCTTT; CDR3aa: CASSPRGRDTEAFF; v_gene: TRBV18; d_gene: -; len: 14; j_gene: TRBJ1-1; abundance: once
CDR3nt: TGTGCCAGCTCACGTCCGGGAGACGGTGCCGGGGAGCTGTTTTTT; CDR3aa: CASSRPGDGAGELFF; v_gene: TRBV18; d_gene: -; len: 15; j_gene: TRBJ2-2; abundance: -
CDR3nt: TGCGCCAGCAGCTCGGGACTAGATGTTAATGAGCAGTTCTTC; CDR3aa: CASSSGLDVNEQFF; v_gene: TRBV5-1; d_gene: TRBD2; len: 14; j_gene: TRBJ2-1; abundance: -
CDR3nt: TGCAGCGTTTGGGGGGTCACAGATACGCAGTATTTT; CDR3aa: CSVWGVTDTQYF; v_gene: TRBV29-1; d_gene: -; len: 12; j_gene: TRBJ2-3; abundance: once
CDR3nt: TGTGCCTTCAGGGACAGGGCTTACGAGCAGTACTTC; CDR3aa: CAFRDRAYEQYF; v_gene: TRBV30; d_gene: TRBD1; len: 12; j_gene: TRBJ2-7; abundance: -
CDR3nt: TGTGCCAGCTCCCCGGGCGGAGGGGACGATGAGCAGTTCTTC; CDR3aa: CASSPGGGDDEQFF; v_gene: TRBV6-4; d_gene: -; len: 14; j_gene: TRBJ2-1; abundance: -
CDR3nt: TGTGCCAGCAGCTTAGGGACAGGCTATGGCTACACCTTC; CDR3aa: CASSLGTGYGYTF; v_gene: TRBV7-2; d_gene: TRBD1; len: 13; j_gene: TRBJ1-2; abundance: -
CDR3nt: TGCGCCAGCAGCTTGGGATCGGGACCTAGCACAGATACGCAGTATTTT; CDR3aa: CASSLGSGPSTDTQYF; v_gene: TRBV5-1; d_gene: -; len: 16; j_gene: TRBJ2-3; abundance: -
CDR3nt: TGTGCCAGCAGCCAGGACAGGCACGCCGGGGAGCTGTTTTTT; CDR3aa: CASSQDRHAGELFF; v_gene: TRBV4-2; d_gene: TRBD1; len: 14; j_gene: TRBJ2-2; abundance: -
CDR3nt: TGTGCCAGCACTGGGGGGGGGACACCGCTTAGAGGTGGAAACACCATATATTTT; CDR3aa: CASTGGGTPLRGGNTIYF; v_gene: TRBV28; d_gene: -; len: 18; j_gene: TRBJ1-3; abundance: -
CDR3nt: TGTGCCACCCAACTAGCGGGCGATTCCTACAATGAGCAGTTCTTC; CDR3aa: CATQLAGDSYNEQFF; v_gene: TRBV19; d_gene: TRBD2; len: 15; j_gene: TRBJ2-1; abundance: few
CDR3nt: TGTGCCAGCTCACCACCCCAGGCAATTAGTCTAAATGAGCAGTTCTTC; CDR3aa: CASSPPQAISLNEQFF; v_gene: TRBV18; d_gene: -; len: 16; j_gene: TRBJ2-1; abundance: -
CDR3nt: TGCAGCGTTGATACCGGGACATACAATGAGCAGTTCTTC; CDR3aa: CSVDTGTYNEQFF; v_gene: TRBV29-1; d_gene: -; len: 13; j_gene: TRBJ2-1; abundance: -
CDR3nt: TGTGCCAGTAGTCGGGCGGGAGGTGGTAATGAGCAGTTCTTC; CDR3aa: CASSRAGGGNEQFF; v_gene: TRBV19; d_gene: TRBD2; len: 14; j_gene: TRBJ2-1; abundance: -
CDR3nt: TGTGCCAGCAGCTTAGGAGGGGGCGGGATCTCTGGGGCCAACGTCCTGACTTTC; CDR3aa: CASSLGGGGISGANVLTF; v_gene: TRBV7-9; d_gene: -; len: 18; j_gene: TRBJ2-6; abundance: -
CDR3nt: TGCAGCGTGACTTCGGGGGGGGGCACTGAAGCTTTCTTT; CDR3aa: CSVTSGGGTEAFF; v_gene: TRBV29-1; d_gene: -; len: 13; j_gene: TRBJ1-1; abundance: -
CDR3nt: TGTGCCAGCAGCGTAGGACAGGCGGGGAACGAGCAGTACTTC; CDR3aa: CASSVGQAGNEQYF; v_gene: TRBV9; d_gene: -; len: 14; j_gene: TRBJ2-7; abundance: -
CDR3nt: TGTGCCAGCAGTATCGACAGGGGGCAGTCTGGCTACACCTTC; CDR3aa: CASSIDRGQSGYTF; v_gene: TRBV2; d_gene: TRBD1; len: 14; j_gene: TRBJ1-2; abundance: -
CDR3nt: TGTGCCTGGAGTGTGAGCGGGACAGGGGCGTACGAGCAGTACTTC; CDR3aa: CAWSVSGTGAYEQYF; v_gene: TRBV30; d_gene: TRBD1; len: 15; j_gene: TRBJ2-7; abundance: -
CDR3nt: TGTGCCTGGAGTAACCCTTACGGGACTAGCGGGAGAAGCTCCTACAATGAGCAGTTCTTC; CDR3aa: CAWSNPYGTSGRSSYNEQFF; v_gene: TRBV30; d_gene: TRBD2; len: 20; j_gene: TRBJ2-1; abundance: -
CDR3nt: TGCAGCGTTGAGGGACTAGCGGAGCTCTCCTACAATGAGCAGTTCTTC; CDR3aa: CSVEGLAELSYNEQFF; v_gene: TRBV29-1; d_gene: TRBD2; len: 16; j_gene: TRBJ2-1; abundance: -
CDR3nt: TGTGCCAGCAGCGTAGAAGGAGGCGGGGAGCTGTTTTTT; CDR3aa: CASSVEGGGELFF; v_gene: TRBV9; d_gene: -; len: 13; j_gene: TRBJ2-2; abundance: -
CDR3nt: TGTGCCAGCAGCCAGGGCCACAATGAGCAGTTCTTC; CDR3aa: CASSQGHNEQFF; v_gene: TRBV7-2; d_gene: -; len: 12; j_gene: TRBJ2-1; abundance: -
CDR3nt: TGTGCCAGCAGCTTTCGAAGGACAGGGGGATCCCTAGGGTGGCAGTTCTTC; CDR3aa: CASSFRRTGGSLGWQFF; v_gene: TRBV11-2; d_gene: TRBD1; len: 17; j_gene: TRBJ2-1; abundance: -
CDR3nt: TGCGCCAGCAGCCCAGTCCTGGGCCAGCGTACACTACGCACAGATACGCAGTATTTT; CDR3aa: CASSPVLGQRTLRTDTQYF; v_gene: TRBV4-3; d_gene: -; len: 19; j_gene: TRBJ2-3; abundance: -
CDR3nt: TGTGCCAGCTCACCATCCGTCAACGGGGAGCTGTTTTTT; CDR3aa: CASSPSVNGELFF; v_gene: TRBV18; d_gene: -; len: 13; j_gene: TRBJ2-2; abundance: -
CDR3nt: TGCGCCAGCAGCACCCGACAGGGGTTCTACGAGCAGTACTTC; CDR3aa: CASSTRQGFYEQYF; v_gene: TRBV5-1; d_gene: TRBD1; len: 14; j_gene: TRBJ2-7; abundance: -
CDR3nt: TGTGCCAGCAGCTTGGGACTAGCGGGAGCGGTCGAGCAGTTCTTC; CDR3aa: CASSLGLAGAVEQFF; v_gene: TRBV5-4; d_gene: TRBD2; len: 15; j_gene: TRBJ2-1; abundance: -
CDR3nt: TGTGCCAGCAGCACAAGAATGGGAGGGAGCAATCAGCCCCAGCATTTT; CDR3aa: CASSTRMGGSNQPQHF; v_gene: TRBV7-2; d_gene: -; len: 16; j_gene: TRBJ1-5; abundance: medium-sized
CDR3nt: TGTGCCAGCAGCTTGGCATTCGGCCTGTACCAAGAGACCCAGTACTTC; CDR3aa: CASSLAFGLYQETQYF; v_gene: TRBV7-2; d_gene: -; len: 16; j_gene: TRBJ2-5; abundance: -
CDR3nt: TGTGCCAGCAGCCACGGATCGGGAGGGGCCGGGGATACGCAGTATTTT; CDR3aa: CASSHGSGGAGDTQYF; v_gene: TRBV7-9; d_gene: TRBD2; len: 16; j_gene: TRBJ2-3; abundance: -
CDR3nt: TGCGCCAGCAGCCAAGTCTCAGGGGCCTGGTACAATGAGCAGTTCTTC; CDR3aa: CASSQVSGAWYNEQFF; v_gene: TRBV4-3; d_gene: -; len: 16; j_gene: TRBJ2-1; abundance: -
CDR3nt: TGTGCCAGTAGTATAGGGGGCGGAGATACGCAGTATTTT; CDR3aa: CASSIGGGDTQYF; v_gene: TRBV19; d_gene: -; len: 13; j_gene: TRBJ2-3; abundance: -
CDR3nt: TGCGCCAGCAGCCAAGAAAAAATGACTGCGATCTATGGCTACACCTTC; CDR3aa: CASSQEKMTAIYGYTF; v_gene: TRBV7-2; d_gene: -; len: 16; j_gene: TRBJ1-2; abundance: -
CDR3nt: TGTGCCAGCAGCGTAGGCGCGACAAGCTCCTACGAGCAGTACTTC; CDR3aa: CASSVGATSSYEQYF; v_gene: TRBV7-2; d_gene: -; len: 15; j_gene: TRBJ2-7; abundance: -
CDR3nt: TGCGCCAGCAGCCAAGAAGGGGGCAGGGGCAATCAGCCCCAGCATTTT; CDR3aa: CASSQEGGRGNQPQHF; v_gene: TRBV4-1; d_gene: TRBD1; len: 16; j_gene: TRBJ1-5; abundance: -
CDR3nt: TGCGCCAGCAGCCAAGAACCCAGCGGGGGTAACACCGGGGAGCTGTTTTTT; CDR3aa: CASSQEPSGGNTGELFF; v_gene: TRBV4-3; d_gene: TRBD2; len: 17; j_gene: TRBJ2-2; abundance: -
CDR3nt: TGTGCCACCAGCAGTGGCGCGGGTGGCTACACCTTC; CDR3aa: CATSSGAGGYTF; v_gene: TRBV15; d_gene: -; len: 12; j_gene: TRBJ1-2; abundance: -
CDR3nt: TGTGCCAGCAGCTTAGTGGCAGGGAGGGGCACAGATACGCAGTATTTT; CDR3aa: CASSLVAGRGTDTQYF; v_gene: TRBV7-6; d_gene: TRBD2; len: 16; j_gene: TRBJ2-3; abundance: -
CDR3nt: TGTGCCAGCAGCAACCCAGGGAGAGGGCCCTCTGGGGCCAACGTCCTGACTTTC; CDR3aa: CASSNPGRGPSGANVLTF; v_gene: TRBV21-1; d_gene: -; len: 18; j_gene: TRBJ2-6; abundance: -
CDR3nt: TGTGCCAGCAGCGTAGTAGCGGGAGGTGGTGAGACCCAGTACTTC; CDR3aa: CASSVVAGGGETQYF; v_gene: TRBV9; d_gene: TRBD2; len: 15; j_gene: TRBJ2-5; abundance: -
CDR3nt: TGTGCCAGCAGCTTAGATTATGAGGGAAACACCATATATTTT; CDR3aa: CASSLDYEGNTIYF; v_gene: TRBV11-2; d_gene: -; len: 14; j_gene: TRBJ1-3; abundance: once
CDR3nt: TGTGCCAGCAGTTACGTAGCGGGGGCCAACGTCCTGACTTTC; CDR3aa: CASSYVAGANVLTF; v_gene: TRBV6-5; d_gene: -; len: 14; j_gene: TRBJ2-6; abundance: -
CDR3nt: TGTGCCAGCAGCTCCGACGGGGTAGCGGGGTTGTACGAGCAGTACTTC; CDR3aa: CASSSDGVAGLYEQYF; v_gene: TRBV7-2; d_gene: TRBD2; len: 16; j_gene: TRBJ2-7; abundance: -
CDR3nt: TGTGCCAGCAGCTTGGCCCCGAGTTCCAGTGAGCAGTTCTTC; CDR3aa: CASSLAPSSSEQFF; v_gene: TRBV5-4; d_gene: -; len: 14; j_gene: TRBJ2-1; abundance: once